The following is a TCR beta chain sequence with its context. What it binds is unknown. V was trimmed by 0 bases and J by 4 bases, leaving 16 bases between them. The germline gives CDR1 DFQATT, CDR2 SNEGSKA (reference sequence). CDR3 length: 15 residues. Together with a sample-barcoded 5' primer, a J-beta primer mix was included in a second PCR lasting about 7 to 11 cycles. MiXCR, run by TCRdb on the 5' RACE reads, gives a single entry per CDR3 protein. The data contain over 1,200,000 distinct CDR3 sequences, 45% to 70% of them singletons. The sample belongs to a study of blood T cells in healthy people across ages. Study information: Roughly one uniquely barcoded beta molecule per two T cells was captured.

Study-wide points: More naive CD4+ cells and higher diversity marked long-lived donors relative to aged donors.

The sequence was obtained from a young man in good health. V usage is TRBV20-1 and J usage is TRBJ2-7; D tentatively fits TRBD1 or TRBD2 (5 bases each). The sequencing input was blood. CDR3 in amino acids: CSARDTGTVLYEQYF. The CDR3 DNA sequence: TGCAGTGCTAGAGATACTGGGACGGTCCTATACGAGCAGTACTTC.